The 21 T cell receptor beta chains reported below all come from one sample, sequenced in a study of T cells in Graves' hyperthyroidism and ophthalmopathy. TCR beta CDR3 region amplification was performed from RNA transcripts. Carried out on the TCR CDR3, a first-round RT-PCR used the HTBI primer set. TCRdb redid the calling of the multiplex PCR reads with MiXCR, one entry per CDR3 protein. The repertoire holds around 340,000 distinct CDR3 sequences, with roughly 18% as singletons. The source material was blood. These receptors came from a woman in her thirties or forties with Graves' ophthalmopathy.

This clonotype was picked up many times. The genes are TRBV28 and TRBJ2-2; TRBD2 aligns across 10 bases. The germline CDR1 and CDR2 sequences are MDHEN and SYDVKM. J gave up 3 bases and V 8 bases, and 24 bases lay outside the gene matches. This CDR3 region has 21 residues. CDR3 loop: CASSGYQRGTSERADTGELFF. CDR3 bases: TGTGCCAGCTCAGGGTACCAACGGGGGACTAGCGAGAGGGCGGACACCGGGGAGCTGTTTTTT.

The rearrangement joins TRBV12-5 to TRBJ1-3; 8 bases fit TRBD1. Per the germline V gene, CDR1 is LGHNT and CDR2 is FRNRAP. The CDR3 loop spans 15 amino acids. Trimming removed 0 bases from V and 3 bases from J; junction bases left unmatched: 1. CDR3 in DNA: TGTGCTAGTGGTTTGGTAGGACAGGGTGGAAACACCATATATTTT. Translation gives CASGLVGQGGNTIYF.

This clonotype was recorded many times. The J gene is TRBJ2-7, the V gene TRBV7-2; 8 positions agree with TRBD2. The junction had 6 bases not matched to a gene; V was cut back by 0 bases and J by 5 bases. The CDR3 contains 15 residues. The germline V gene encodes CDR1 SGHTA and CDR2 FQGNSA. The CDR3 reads CASSLAPAGAHEQYF. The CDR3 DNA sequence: TGTGCCAGCAGCTTAGCGCCAGCGGGAGCCCACGAGCAGTACTTC.

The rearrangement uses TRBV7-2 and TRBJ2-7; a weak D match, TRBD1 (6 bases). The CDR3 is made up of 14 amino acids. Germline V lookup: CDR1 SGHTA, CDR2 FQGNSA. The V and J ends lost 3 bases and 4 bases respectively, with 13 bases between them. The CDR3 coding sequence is TGTGCCAGCAGCTTGCACAGGGACGAGTACGAGCAGTACTTC. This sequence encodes CASSLHRDEYEQYF.

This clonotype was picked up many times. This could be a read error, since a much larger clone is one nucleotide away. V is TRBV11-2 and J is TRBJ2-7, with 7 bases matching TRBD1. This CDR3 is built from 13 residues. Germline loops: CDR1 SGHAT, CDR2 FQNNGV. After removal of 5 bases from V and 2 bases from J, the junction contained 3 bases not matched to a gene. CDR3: CASSPGQPYEQYF. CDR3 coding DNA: TGTGCCAGCAGCCCGGGACAGCCCTACGAGCAGTACTTC.

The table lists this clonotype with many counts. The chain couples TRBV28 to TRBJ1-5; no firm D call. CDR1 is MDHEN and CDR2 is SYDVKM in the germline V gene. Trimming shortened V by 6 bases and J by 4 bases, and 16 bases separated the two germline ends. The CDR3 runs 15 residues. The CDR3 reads CASSPKVSLNQPQHF. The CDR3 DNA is TGTGCCAGCAGCCCTAAGGTCTCACTTAATCAGCCCCAGCATTTT.

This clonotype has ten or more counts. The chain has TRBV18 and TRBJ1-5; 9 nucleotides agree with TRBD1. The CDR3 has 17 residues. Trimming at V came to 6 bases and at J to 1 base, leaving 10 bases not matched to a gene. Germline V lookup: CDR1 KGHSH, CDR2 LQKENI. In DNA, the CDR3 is TGTGCCAGCTCCCCAGTAACAGGGGGCACCAGCAATCAGCCCCAGCATTTT. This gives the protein CASSPVTGGTSNQPQHF.

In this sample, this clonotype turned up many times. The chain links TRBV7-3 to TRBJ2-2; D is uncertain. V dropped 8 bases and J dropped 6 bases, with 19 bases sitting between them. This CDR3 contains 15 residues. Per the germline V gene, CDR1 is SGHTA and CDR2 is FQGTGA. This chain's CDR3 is CASYTMVGSAGELFF. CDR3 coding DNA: TGTGCCAGCTACACTATGGTAGGGTCGGCCGGGGAGCTGTTTTTT.

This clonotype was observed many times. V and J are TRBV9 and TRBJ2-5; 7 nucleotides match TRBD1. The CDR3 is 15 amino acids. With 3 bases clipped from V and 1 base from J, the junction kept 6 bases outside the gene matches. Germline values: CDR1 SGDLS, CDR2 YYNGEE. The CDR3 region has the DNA TGTGCCAGCAGCGACACAGGGGTCTTCCAAGAGACCCAGTACTTC. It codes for CASSDTGVFQETQYF.

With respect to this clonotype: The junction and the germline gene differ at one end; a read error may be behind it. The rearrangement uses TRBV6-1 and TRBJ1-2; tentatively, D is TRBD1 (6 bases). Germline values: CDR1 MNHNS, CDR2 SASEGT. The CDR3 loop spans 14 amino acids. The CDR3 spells CASSEDRVNYGHTF. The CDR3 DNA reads TGTGCCAGCAGTGAAGACAGGGTGAACTATGGCCACACCTTC.

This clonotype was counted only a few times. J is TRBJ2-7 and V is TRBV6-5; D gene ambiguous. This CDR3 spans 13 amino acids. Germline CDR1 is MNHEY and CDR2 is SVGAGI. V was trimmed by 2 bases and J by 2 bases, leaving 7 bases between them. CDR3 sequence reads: CASSYRKTYEQYF. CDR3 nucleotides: TGTGCCAGCAGTTACCGTAAAACCTACGAGCAGTACTTC.

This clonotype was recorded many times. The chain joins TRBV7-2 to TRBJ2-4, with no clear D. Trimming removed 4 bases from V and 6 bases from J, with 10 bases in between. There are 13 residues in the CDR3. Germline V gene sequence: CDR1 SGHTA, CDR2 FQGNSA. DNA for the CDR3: TGTGCCAGCAGCTCAAGTTTCGGAAACATTCAGTACTTC. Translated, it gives CASSSSFGNIQYF.

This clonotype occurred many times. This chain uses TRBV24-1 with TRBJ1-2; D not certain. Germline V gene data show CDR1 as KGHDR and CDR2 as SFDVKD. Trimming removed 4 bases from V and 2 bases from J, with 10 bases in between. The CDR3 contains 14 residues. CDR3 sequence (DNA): TGTGCCACCAGTGACCCAACAGAGAACTATGGCTACACCTTC. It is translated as CATSDPTENYGYTF.

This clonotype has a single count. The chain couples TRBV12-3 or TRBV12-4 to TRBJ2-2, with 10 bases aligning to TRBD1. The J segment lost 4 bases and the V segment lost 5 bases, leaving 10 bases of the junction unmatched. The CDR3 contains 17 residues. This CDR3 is CASSLRGTGVVTGELFF. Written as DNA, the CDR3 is TGTGCCAGCAGTCTCCGTGGGACAGGGGTGGTCACCGGGGAGCTGTTTTTT.

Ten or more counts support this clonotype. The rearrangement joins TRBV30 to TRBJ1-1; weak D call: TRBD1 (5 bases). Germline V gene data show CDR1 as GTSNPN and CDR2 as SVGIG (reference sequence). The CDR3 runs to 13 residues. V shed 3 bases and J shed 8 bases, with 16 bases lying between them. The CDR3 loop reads CAWRALGEVEAFF. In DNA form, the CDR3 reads TGTGCCTGGAGGGCATTAGGGGAGGTCGAAGCTTTCTTT. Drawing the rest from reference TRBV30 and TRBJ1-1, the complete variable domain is SQTIHQWPATLVQPVGSPLSLECTVEGTSNPNLYWYRQAAGRGLQLLFYSVGIGQISSEVPQNLSASRPQDRQFILSSKKLLLSDSGFYLCAWRALGEVEAFFGQGTRLTVV.

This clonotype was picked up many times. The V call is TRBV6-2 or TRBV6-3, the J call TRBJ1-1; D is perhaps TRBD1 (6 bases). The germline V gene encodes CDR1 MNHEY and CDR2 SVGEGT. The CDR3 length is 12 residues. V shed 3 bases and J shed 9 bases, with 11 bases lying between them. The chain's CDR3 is CASSYGGSQAFF. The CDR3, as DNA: TGTGCCAGCAGTTATGGGGGCTCACAAGCTTTCTTT.

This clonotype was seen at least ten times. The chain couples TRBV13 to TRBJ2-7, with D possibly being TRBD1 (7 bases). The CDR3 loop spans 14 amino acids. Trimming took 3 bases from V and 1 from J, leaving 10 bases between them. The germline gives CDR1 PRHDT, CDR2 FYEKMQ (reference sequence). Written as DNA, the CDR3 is TGTGCCAGCAGCTTGCAGGGGGGTTCCTACGAGCAGTACTTC. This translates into CASSLQGGSYEQYF.

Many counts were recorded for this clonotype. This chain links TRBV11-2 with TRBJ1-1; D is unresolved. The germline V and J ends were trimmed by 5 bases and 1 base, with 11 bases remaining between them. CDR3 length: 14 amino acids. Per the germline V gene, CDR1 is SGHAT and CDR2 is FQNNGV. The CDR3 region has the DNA TGTGCCAGCAGCACCGACCCCTCGAACACTGAAGCTTTCTTT. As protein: CASSTDPSNTEAFF.

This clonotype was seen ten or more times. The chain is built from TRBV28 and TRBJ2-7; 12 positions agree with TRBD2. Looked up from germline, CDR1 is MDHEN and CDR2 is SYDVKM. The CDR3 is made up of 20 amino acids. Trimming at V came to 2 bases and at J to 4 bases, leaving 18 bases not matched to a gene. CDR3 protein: CASSLTPRLAGDPIKYEQYF. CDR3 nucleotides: TGTGCCAGCAGTTTAACACCTCGACTAGCGGGGGACCCTATAAAATACGAGCAGTACTTC.

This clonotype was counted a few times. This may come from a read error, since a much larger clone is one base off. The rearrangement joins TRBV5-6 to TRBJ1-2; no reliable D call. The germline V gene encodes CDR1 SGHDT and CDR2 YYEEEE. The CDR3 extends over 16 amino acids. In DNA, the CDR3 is TGTGCCATCAGCTTGTCGTCCGATTACCTATGGAGGGGCTACACCTTC. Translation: CAISLSSDYLWRGYTF.

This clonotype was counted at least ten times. The CDR3 spells CASSQVGGYEQYF. The CDR3 bases are TGTGCCAGCAGCCAAGTTGGGGGCTACGAGCAGTACTTC. J is TRBJ2-7 and V is TRBV14; the D call may be TRBD1 or TRBD2 (5 bases each). The CDR3 loop spans 13 amino acids. Deletions cut 1 base from V and 3 bases from J, with 7 bases between. Germline V lookup: CDR1 SGHDN, CDR2 FVKESK.